A selection of T cell receptor beta chains follows, all from one sample in a study of T cells expressing NK-cell markers. TCRdb re-called the 5' RACE reads and gives one entry per CDR3 protein, without DNA. The ten top clones account for about 39%, within a sample of 150,000 to 160,000 distinct CDR3 sequences. The sequencing input was blood T cells: a sorted CD56 or NKG2C T cell subset, CD4+ or CD8+ T cells, or bulk PBMC T cells (not recorded which). Every receptor here comes from a woman between 50 and 59 years old in good health. Both conserved end residues are part of each CDR3. Fields, in order: J gene, V gene, CDR3 protein.

TRBJ2-7	TRBV4-1	CASSQGTGPYEQYF
TRBJ1-5	TRBV25-1	CASSEYGMHQPQHF
TRBJ1-1	TRBV19	CATVAERVEAFF
TRBJ2-1	TRBV9	CASSWRGEAYNEQFF
TRBJ2-7	TRBV18	CASSPEGKAYEQYF
TRBJ2-1	TRBV12-3/TRBV12-4	CASSPPGGRTYNEQFF
TRBJ2-1	TRBV7-9	CASSPWSGRANEQFF
TRBJ1-1	TRBV6-2/TRBV6-3	CASSYPARTEAFF
TRBJ2-3	TRBV2	CASRPPTTTDTQYF
TRBJ2-7	TRBV5-1	CASSSGTSGFYEQYF
TRBJ1-2	TRBV2	CASSATGTEIYGYTF
TRBJ2-7	TRBV12-3/TRBV12-4	CASSDRSEQYF
TRBJ2-3	TRBV15	CATSRDSGAGADTQYF
TRBJ1-3	TRBV4-2	CASSQDGTPSGNTIYF
TRBJ2-2	TRBV12-3/TRBV12-4	CASSYSQGRDRELFF
TRBJ1-2	TRBV6-5	CASSWGTGSNPYGYTF
TRBJ1-2	TRBV7-9	CASSHHDSTYGYTF
TRBJ2-2	TRBV7-9	CATRGTGELFF
TRBJ2-3	TRBV7-9	CASSAPGTSGTDTQYF
TRBJ2-5	TRBV5-1	CASSLATSGSLETQYF
TRBJ1-2	TRBV27	CASSRLGVGYTF
TRBJ1-1	TRBV14	CASSQLMTNTEAFF
TRBJ2-1	TRBV5-1	CASSLESPSYNEQFF
TRBJ2-3	TRBV5-1	CASSFSTGADTDTQYF
TRBJ2-1	TRBV20-1	CSATPLTSGSFGEQFF
TRBJ1-3	TRBV2	CASSEVGNRDTIYF
TRBJ2-7	TRBV27	CASSSRSPAPYEQYF
TRBJ1-2	TRBV25-1	CASKKGALDYGYTF
TRBJ1-1	TRBV29-1	CSVVGADTNTEAFF
TRBJ2-2	TRBV30	CAWNVGFLGAVATGELFF
TRBJ2-1	TRBV11-2	CASSLGRAGQFF
TRBJ2-7	TRBV12-5	CASGGTTEPYEQYF
TRBJ2-1	TRBV7-9	CASSGPTGQEQFF
TRBJ2-1	TRBV10-3	CAISEYLGTAGLAGDNEQFF
TRBJ2-1	TRBV20-1	CSANGGLAVNEQFF
TRBJ2-1	TRBV5-6	CASSLPGLAGGGVNEQFF
TRBJ2-1	TRBV24-1	CATSGDRTLNYNEQFF
TRBJ2-5	TRBV3-1	CASSQVIAETQYF
TRBJ1-1	TRBV2	CASSAYRGGNTEAFF
TRBJ2-2	TRBV12-3/TRBV12-4	CAIRPRTGGTGELFF
TRBJ2-5	TRBV12-3/TRBV12-4	CASSSQTGSGETQYF
TRBJ1-2	TRBV10-2	CAGSRGDYGYTF
TRBJ2-7	TRBV20-1	CSARDPTGLTSYEQYF
TRBJ2-1	TRBV6-1	CASRARMADEQFF
TRBJ2-4	TRBV12-3/TRBV12-4	CASSLDAGWGAKNIQYF
TRBJ2-7	TRBV28	CGWGRTAYEQYF
TRBJ2-2	TRBV20-1	CSASRDYTGELFF
TRBJ2-7	TRBV14	CASSQGVGGTGLYEQYF
TRBJ2-1	TRBV7-9	CASSARDGSSYNEQFF
TRBJ2-2	TRBV4-1	CASTSWDTGELFF
TRBJ2-1	TRBV6-5	CASRQGGSEQFF
TRBJ2-3	TRBV6-6	CASRNSDTDTQYF